The 16 T cell receptor beta chains below were found in one sample sequenced in a study of blood T cell repertoires in COVID-19. Repertoires were generated with immunoSEQ multiplex PCR, while TCRdb's copy carries only in-frame clones and drops some. The repertoire holds more than 95,000 clones, with approximately 80% as singletons. Sequencing was done on a sample of peripheral blood. The receptors derive from a man aged 55 to 70 with acute or convalescent COVID-19.

This CDR3 reads CAIIWDPLEGDYGYTF. CDR3 nucleotide sequence: TGCGCCATTATTTGGGACCCACTTGAGGGGGACTATGGCTACACCTTC. The chain joins TRBV10-1 to TRBJ1-2; weak D call: TRBD1 (6 bases). V lost 10 bases, J lost 3 bases, and 24 bases lay in between. The CDR3 covers 16 residues. Per the germline V gene, CDR1 is WNHNN and CDR2 is SYGVQD (reference sequence).

This clone was seen more than once but under ten times. In DNA, the CDR3 is TGTGCCAGCAACCCCGGAGGGACAGGGAATAACTATGGCTACACCTTC. Translated: CASNPGGTGNNYGYTF. The chain recombines TRBV28 with TRBJ1-2; 9 bases fit TRBD1. After removal of 7 bases from V and 1 base from J, the junction contained 10 bases not matched to a gene. This CDR3 is 16 amino acids long. Germline CDR1 and CDR2: MDHEN and SYDVKM.

Of note for this clone: Different DNA sequences within this sample yield the same CDR3. The chain has TRBV7-8 and TRBJ1-6; D is possibly TRBD1 (5 bases). V was clipped by 1 base and J by 10 bases, with 14 bases between them. The length of the CDR3 is 15 residues. Germline values: CDR1 SGHVS, CDR2 FQNEAQ. The CDR3 loop is CASSLVGQGGSPLHF. In nucleotides, the CDR3 is TGTGCCAGCAGCTTAGTCGGCCAGGGAGGATCACCCCTCCACTTT.

The chain is built from TRBV3-1 (or the pseudogene TRBV3-2) and TRBJ1-2; TRBD1 agrees at 9 bases. The ends lost 1 base at V and 7 bases at J; junction bases unmatched: 7. This CDR3 spans 15 amino acids. CDR1 is LGHDT and CDR2 is YNNKEL in the germline V gene (reference sequence). Written as DNA, the CDR3 is TGTGCCAGCAGCCAAGGTCAGGGGACAGGGACTGGCTACACCTTC. Encoded protein: CASSQGQGTGTGYTF.

The V and J genes are TRBV10-3 and TRBJ1-1; D uncertain. The CDR3 runs to 12 residues. In germline, CDR1 is ENHRY, CDR2 SYGVKD. The V end lost 5 bases, the J end lost 4 bases, and 8 bases lay between the germline ends. CDR3 sequence reads: CAISLESTEAFF. In DNA form, the CDR3 reads TGTGCCATCAGTTTGGAGTCCACTGAAGCTTTCTTT.

This chain connects TRBV2 to TRBJ1-4; D not resolved. Germline CDR1 reads SNHLY; CDR2 reads FYNNEI. Trimming stripped 7 bases from V and 5 bases from J, with 5 bases between. This CDR3 is built from 11 residues. CDR3 region: CASTLNEKLFF. The CDR3 coding sequence is TGTGCCAGCACCTTAAATGAAAAACTGTTTTTT.

This clone was seen once. The V call is TRBV10-3, the J call TRBJ2-3, with 10 bases matching TRBD2. The CDR3 covers 19 residues. The V gene's germline CDR1 is ENHRY and CDR2 SYGVKD. With 8 bases clipped from V and 5 bases from J, the junction kept 22 bases outside the gene matches. CDR3 nucleotides: TGTGCCATCTCCCCGGGAGGGGGACGGCTAGCGGGAGTTCGAGATACGCAGTATTTT. Translating it yields CAISPGGGRLAGVRDTQYF.

This clone was counted a single time. This sequence joins TRBV30 and TRBJ2-3; weak D call: TRBD2 (6 bases). V was shortened by 0 bases and J by 0 bases, with 10 bases between the two germline ends. The CDR3 has 15 amino acids. Germline CDR1 reads GTSNPN; CDR2 reads SVGIG (reference sequence). CDR3 DNA: TGTGCCTGGAGTGTACTCGCGGGGAGCACAGATACGCAGTATTTT. Protein: CAWSVLAGSTDTQYF.

V and J are TRBV9 and TRBJ1-1; 8 bases are shared with TRBD1. This CDR3 contains 15 residues. Looked up from germline, CDR1 is SGDLS and CDR2 is YYNGEE. J gave up 3 bases and V 3 bases, and 7 bases lay outside the gene matches. The CDR3 sequence is CASSGLGTGYTEAFF. The CDR3 DNA follows: TGTGCCAGCAGCGGGCTCGGGACAGGCTACACTGAAGCTTTCTTT.

The V gene is TRBV18, the J gene TRBJ2-2, with TRBD2 identical over 7 bases. This CDR3 is 14 amino acids long. Germline CDR1 KGHSH, CDR2 LQKENI. V shed 1 base and J 6 bases; nucleotides not matched to a gene: 2. The CDR3 region is CASSPRAGAGELFF. As DNA, the CDR3 is TGTGCCAGCTCACCACGGGCGGGGGCCGGGGAGCTGTTTTTT.

The chain recombines TRBV19 with TRBJ1-1; 10 bases are a match to TRBD1. This CDR3 has 15 amino acids. The V gene's germline CDR1 is LNHDA and CDR2 SQIVND (reference sequence). The J segment lost 5 bases and the V segment lost 4 bases, leaving 7 bases of the junction unmatched. The CDR3 here is CASSTSDRGDTEAFF. The DNA for the CDR3 is TGTGCCAGTAGTACGTCGGACAGGGGGGATACTGAAGCTTTCTTT.

The chain is built from TRBV20-1 and TRBJ1-5, with D hard to call. Germline values: CDR1 DFQATT, CDR2 SNEGSKA (reference sequence). The CDR3 contains 15 residues. Trimming removed 3 bases at V and 5 bases at J, with 17 bases between. The CDR3 nucleotides read TGCAGTGCTAGTTCGGGATTCGCGGGTTATCAGCCCCAGCATTTT. Translation gives CSASSGFAGYQPQHF.

The chain couples TRBV19 to TRBJ1-1, with D unresolved. This CDR3 spans 14 amino acids. Germline V CDR1 and CDR2: LNHDA, SQIVND (reference sequence). V was clipped by 2 bases and J by 0 bases, with 7 bases between them. CDR3 sequence: CASSIRGLNTEAFF. Here the CDR3 DNA reads TGTGCCAGTAGTATACGCGGTCTGAACACTGAAGCTTTCTTT.

In its sample, this clone was seen a few times. The germline gene is not matched at one end of the junction; a read error may be the cause. V is TRBV12-3 or TRBV12-4 and J is TRBJ1-2; D call uncertain. The CDR3 totals 13 residues. In DNA form, the CDR3 reads TGTGCCAGCAGCTTAGGAGGCCACTATGGCTACACCTTC. This translates into CASSLGGHYGYTF.

In this sample, this clone turned up a few times. The rearrangement uses TRBV18 and TRBJ2-1; D uncertain. The CDR3 is 14 amino acids. Germline V gives CDR1 KGHSH, CDR2 LQKENI. Trimming removed 3 bases at V and 7 bases at J, with 13 bases between. CDR3 DNA: TGTGCCAGCTCACCGTATATGAGCGAAAATGAGCAGTTCTTC. Protein: CASSPYMSENEQFF.

V gene TRBV27 combines with J gene TRBJ1-1, with D tentatively TRBD1 (5 bases). The germline V and J ends were trimmed by 7 bases and 0 bases, with 18 bases remaining between them. CDR3 size: 16 residues. Per the germline V gene, CDR1 is MNHEY and CDR2 is SMNVEV (reference sequence). The CDR3 is CASTRQGAIMNTEAFF. In DNA form, the CDR3 reads TGTGCCAGCACCCGGCAAGGGGCAATCATGAACACTGAAGCTTTCTTT.